This passage covers 5 T cell receptor beta chains from one sample sequenced in a study of blood T cell repertoires in COVID-19. Clones were read by immunoSEQ multiplex PCR, and TCRdb kept only the in-frame ones, dropping some. Here the sample spans a few hundred thousand clones, about nine tenths being singletons. The specimen was peripheral blood. These receptors were collected from a woman aged 30 to 39 with active or convalescent COVID-19.

The V call is TRBV7-2, the J call TRBJ1-5; D possibly corresponds to TRBD1 (5 bases). V was trimmed by 4 bases and J by 2 bases, leaving 12 bases between them. CDR1 is SGHTA, CDR2 FQGNSA, per germline. The length of the CDR3 is 15 residues. CDR3 coding DNA: TGTGCCAGCAGCTGGGGCAGGGATGGCAATCAGCCCCAGCATTTT. Its translation is CASSWGRDGNQPQHF.

The chain combines TRBV5-4 with TRBJ1-2; possible D gene TRBD1, 5 bases. The CDR3 has 13 amino acids. Germline CDR1 SGHNT, CDR2 YYREEE (reference sequence). V lost 0 bases and J lost 6, with 9 bases in between. The CDR3 sequence is CASSLASGNGYTF. In nucleotides, the CDR3 is TGTGCCAGCAGCTTGGCGTCAGGGAATGGCTACACCTTC. The full variable domain, in which reference TRBV5-4 and TRBJ1-2 provide the parts outside the CDR3, is ETGVTQSPTHLIKTRGQQVTLRCSSQSGHNTVSWYQQALGQGPQFIFQYYREEENGRGNFPPRFSGLQFPNYSSELNVNALELDDSALYLCASSLASGNGYTFGSGTRLTVV.

The chain is built from TRBV5-6 and TRBJ2-5; 11 bases fit TRBD2. The CDR3 contains 17 residues. Germline-derived CDR1 and CDR2 are SGHDT and YYEEEE. Germline trimming cut 3 bases from V and 2 bases from J; bases unmatched to any gene: 9. CDR3 protein: CASSSALRLAGQETQYF. The CDR3 region has the DNA TGTGCCAGCAGCTCCGCGTTGAGACTAGCGGGGCAAGAGACCCAGTACTTC.

The rearrangement links TRBV10-3 to TRBJ1-6; TRBD1 matches at 8 bases. CDR1 is ENHRY, CDR2 SYGVKD, per germline. The CDR3 contains 14 residues. V gave up 2 bases and J gave up 9 bases; unmatched junction bases: 3. The CDR3 sequence: CAISEVTGGSPLHF. CDR3 coding DNA: TGTGCCATCAGTGAGGTCACAGGGGGTTCACCCCTCCACTTT.

The rearrangement joins TRBV7-2 to TRBJ1-3; tentative D call: TRBD1 (5 bases). Per the germline V gene, CDR1 is SGHTA and CDR2 is FQGNSA. The CDR3 has 14 residues. The V gene lost 4 bases and the J gene lost 4 bases, with 11 bases spanning the gap. CDR3 sequence: CASSSSGRGNTIYF. In nucleotides, the CDR3 is TGTGCCAGCAGCTCATCAGGGCGAGGAAACACCATATATTTT.